Below are 24 T cell receptor beta chains sequenced from a single sample in a study of T cells after yellow fever vaccination. In TCRdb, the 5' RACE reads were re-called with MiXCR into one record per CDR3 protein. The sample has roughly 340,000 distinct CDR3 sequences; approximately 4% are singletons. Sequenced here: PBMCs, sampled 5 days after the yellow fever booster vaccination. These receptors were obtained from a man younger than 30 who received the YFV17D yellow fever vaccine.

In this sample, this clonotype turned up many times. The genes are TRBV29-1 and TRBJ2-5, with a tentative D call TRBD2 (6 bases). Germline values: CDR1 SQVTM, CDR2 ANQGSEA. The V and J ends lost 5 bases and 3 bases respectively, with 10 bases between them. This CDR3 spans 12 amino acids. This chain's CDR3 is CSVRGAKETQYF. The CDR3 coding sequence is TGCAGCGTTCGCGGGGCAAAAGAGACCCAGTACTTC.

This clonotype has more than one count but fewer than ten. This chain uses TRBV29-1 with TRBJ1-2; D might be TRBD1 (6 bases). Germline assignment: CDR1 SQVTM and CDR2 ANQGSEA. There are 13 residues in the CDR3. V was clipped by 4 bases and J by 6 bases, with 15 bases between them. In DNA, the CDR3 is TGCAGCGTTGTTTTAGTCAGGGGCCATGGCTACACCTTC. Translation gives CSVVLVRGHGYTF.

V and J are TRBV12-3 or TRBV12-4 and TRBJ1-1, with D possibly TRBD1 on 6 matching bases. V was pared by 6 bases and J by 5 bases, with 16 bases between. The CDR3 contains 14 residues. CDR3 in amino acids: CASRFRARGTEAFF. DNA for the CDR3: TGTGCCAGCAGATTCAGGGCAAGGGGGACTGAAGCTTTCTTT.

V gene TRBV6-2 or TRBV6-3 combines with J gene TRBJ2-7, with D possibly matching TRBD1 (7 bases). Trimming pared 2 bases from V and 6 bases from J, leaving 11 bases between. The CDR3 contains 13 residues. Germline V gives CDR1 MNHEY, CDR2 SVGEGT. CDR3 protein: CASSYPRGAEQYV. CDR3 nucleotides: TGTGCCAGCAGTTACCCCAGGGGGGCCGAGCAGTACGTC.

The chain uses TRBV5-1 and TRBJ2-2; 10 bases agree with TRBD2. Trimming took 4 bases from V and 5 from J; bases not matched to a gene: 8. In germline, CDR1 is SGHRS, CDR2 YFSETQ. This CDR3 spans 16 amino acids. The chain's CDR3 is CASSPGTSARTGELFF. The CDR3 coding sequence is TGCGCCAGCAGCCCTGGGACTAGCGCAAGGACCGGGGAGCTGTTTTTT.

The V and J genes are TRBV7-2 and TRBJ1-5; D gene ambiguous. V lost 5 bases to trimming and J lost 4 bases, with 15 bases between them. CDR3 size: 15 residues. From germline, CDR1 is SGHTA and CDR2 FQGNSA. The CDR3, as DNA: TGTGCCAGCAGCATATCTTGGGCCCGAAATCAGCCCCAGCATTTT. As protein: CASSISWARNQPQHF.

This clonotype was counted only a few times. CDR3 DNA: TGTGCCAGCAGCGGCAGGGTAGGAGGGTCGGCTTTCTTT. This gives the protein CASSGRVGGSAFF. This chain connects TRBV7-2 to TRBJ1-1, with a weak D call TRBD1 (5 bases). The CDR3 consists of 13 residues. The germline V and J ends were trimmed by 5 bases and 11 bases, with 18 bases remaining between them. CDR1 SGHTA and CDR2 FQGNSA come from the germline V gene. The variable domain in full, with the rest retrieved from reference TRBV7-2 and TRBJ1-1, is GAGVSQSPSNKVTEKGKDVELRCDPISGHTALYWYRQSLGQGLEFLIYFQGNSAPDKSGLPSDRFSAERTGGSVSTLTIQRTQQEDSAVYLCASSGRVGGSAFFGQGTRLTVV.

As DNA, the CDR3 is TGTGCCAGCAGCCAAGATCTTGCGGGGGTGGGAGAGACCCAGTACTTC. Its translation: CASSQDLAGVGETQYF. This rearrangement joins TRBV3-1 to TRBJ2-5; 7 bases match TRBD2. This CDR3 comprises 16 residues. V lost 0 bases and J lost 4; bases outside the gene matches: 8. Per the germline V gene, CDR1 is LGHDT and CDR2 is YNNKEL (reference sequence).

J is TRBJ1-2 and V is TRBV29-1, with a tentative D call TRBD1 (6 bases). Trimming removed 6 bases at V and 1 base at J, with 12 bases between. The CDR3 runs to 13 residues. CDR1 is SQVTM, CDR2 ANQGSEA, per germline. The CDR3: CSVRTANNYGYTF. The CDR3 region has the DNA TGCAGCGTGAGGACAGCAAATAACTATGGCTACACCTTC.

In this sample, this clonotype turned up many times. The genes are TRBV4-3 and TRBJ2-3, with TRBD2 matching 12 bases. Germline values: CDR1 LGHNA, CDR2 YSLEER. Unmatched junction bases numbered 4, after V lost 2 bases and J lost 1 base. This CDR3 region has 17 residues. The CDR3 nucleotides are TGCGCCAGCAGCCAATCCTGGACTAGCGGGGGCACAGATACGCAGTATTTT. Translated, it gives CASSQSWTSGGTDTQYF.

This clonotype was observed a handful of times. The chain has TRBV12-5 and TRBJ2-1; no clear D gene. Trimming removed 2 bases from V and 8 bases from J, with 10 bases in between. The CDR3 has 13 residues. Per the germline V gene, CDR1 is LGHNT and CDR2 is FRNRAP. DNA for the CDR3: TGTGCTAGTGGTTTGTCTGGCCGAGATGAGCAGTTCTTC. Translating gives CASGLSGRDEQFF. The complete variable domain, with remaining parts taken from reference TRBV12-5 and TRBJ2-1, reads DARVTQTPRHKVTEMGQEVTMRCQPILGHNTVFWYRQTMMQGLELLAYFRNRAPLDDSGMPKDRFSAEMPDATLATLKIQPSEPRDSAVYFCASGLSGRDEQFFGPGTRLTVL.

This clonotype was recorded a few times. The chain carries TRBV3-1 and TRBJ2-3; weak D call: TRBD2 (5 bases). Germline assignment: CDR1 LGHDT and CDR2 YNNKEL (reference sequence). V gave up 0 bases and J gave up 4 bases, with 8 bases separating them. This CDR3 has 14 amino acids. CDR3 in amino acids: CASSQELVADTQYF. In nucleotides, the CDR3 is TGTGCCAGCAGCCAAGAACTAGTTGCAGATACGCAGTATTTT.

The rearrangement joins TRBV6-6 to TRBJ1-1; D remains ambiguous. CDR1 is MNHNY, CDR2 SVGAGI, per germline (reference sequence). This CDR3 contains 12 residues. The V end lost 6 bases, the J end lost 5 bases, and 10 bases lay between the germline ends. The CDR3 bases are TGTGCCAGCAGGGTCGGGGTAACTGAAGCTTTCTTT. Amino acid sequence: CASRVGVTEAFF.

This clonotype was found many times. The chain joins TRBV4-3 to TRBJ2-4, with D possibly being TRBD2 (6 bases). Germline V gene lookup returns CDR1 LGHNA and CDR2 YSLEER. The CDR3 length is 15 residues. The germline V and J ends were trimmed by 1 base and 7 bases, with 14 bases remaining between them. The CDR3 bases are TGCGCCAGCAGCCAAGTCTCCGGGGGAACGAACATTCAGTACTTC. Protein: CASSQVSGGTNIQYF.

The table lists this clonotype with many counts. The chain has TRBV5-1 and TRBJ1-1; 8 nucleotides align to TRBD1. Germline values: CDR1 SGHRS, CDR2 YFSETQ. V dropped 0 bases and J dropped 1; count of bases not matched to a gene: 8. The CDR3 is 17 residues long. CDR3 sequence reads: CASSLEVPGQANTEAFF. In nucleotides, the CDR3 is TGCGCCAGCAGCTTGGAAGTTCCGGGACAGGCGAACACTGAAGCTTTCTTT.

This clonotype was counted ten times or more. Here the CDR3 reads CASSFPGELAGQETQYF. In nucleotides, the CDR3 is TGTGCCAGCAGCTTTCCTGGGGAACTAGCGGGGCAAGAGACCCAGTACTTC. The chain links TRBV7-9 to TRBJ2-5, with 10 bases identical to TRBD2. CDR1 is SEHNR and CDR2 is FQNEAQ in the germline V gene (reference sequence). The length of the CDR3 is 17 residues. The V segment lost 3 bases and the J segment 2 bases; nucleotides outside the gene matches: 9.

This clonotype came up many times. This chain joins TRBV7-2 and TRBJ1-5, with no clear D. Germline V gene sequence: CDR1 SGHTA, CDR2 FQGNSA. V was pared by 1 base and J by 5 bases, with 6 bases between. This CDR3 has 13 residues. The CDR3 reads CASSLGMDQPQHF. The CDR3 DNA sequence: TGTGCCAGCAGCTTAGGGATGGATCAGCCCCAGCATTTT.

The V gene is TRBV6-6, the J gene TRBJ1-1; 7 bases align to TRBD1. The germline gives CDR1 MNHNY, CDR2 SVGAGI (reference sequence). The junction had 11 bases not matched to a gene; V was cut back by 6 bases and J by 4 bases. This CDR3 is 15 amino acids long. CDR3 in amino acids: CASSLGGGIPTEAFF. The DNA for the CDR3 is TGTGCCAGCAGCCTCGGAGGGGGCATTCCCACTGAAGCTTTCTTT.

This clonotype was counted only a few times. The genes are TRBV5-6 and TRBJ1-6, with D unclear. CDR1 is SGHDT and CDR2 is YYEEEE in the germline V gene. Deletions cut 2 bases from V and 9 bases from J, with 12 bases between. This CDR3 has 14 amino acids. CDR3 sequence (DNA): TGTGCCAGCAGCTTTGTGGCAGGATCTTCACCCCTCCACTTT. It is translated as CASSFVAGSSPLHF.

This clonotype was recorded at least ten times. The V call is TRBV5-1, the J call TRBJ1-1; a possible D gene is TRBD1 (6 bases). With 1 base removed from V and 1 base from J, the gap between germline ends came to 8 bases. CDR3 length equals 14 residues. The germline CDR1 and CDR2 sequences are SGHRS and YFSETQ. CDR3 region: CASSLQGSNTEAFF. The CDR3 DNA follows: TGCGCCAGCAGCTTGCAGGGGTCGAACACTGAAGCTTTCTTT.

In this sample, this clonotype turned up many times. The chain carries TRBV12-3 or TRBV12-4 and TRBJ2-5, with TRBD2 matching 15 bases. This CDR3 is 18 amino acids long. J lost 0 bases, V lost 7 bases, and 9 bases had no gene match. In DNA, the CDR3 is TGTGCCAGCACCCTAGGACTAGCGGGGGGGACGTACCAAGAGACCCAGTACTTC. Encoded protein: CASTLGLAGGTYQETQYF.

This chain uses TRBV4-1 with TRBJ1-1, with 8 nucleotides matching TRBD1. The CDR3 runs 14 residues. After removal of 4 bases from V and 8 bases from J, the junction contained 9 bases not matched to a gene. Germline V gene data show CDR1 as MGHRA and CDR2 as YSYEKL. The CDR3 sequence is CASSRQPGTGEAFF. The CDR3 DNA sequence: TGCGCCAGCAGCCGACAACCGGGGACAGGCGAAGCTTTCTTT.

A few counts support this clonotype. The chain uses TRBV4-1 and TRBJ1-1; the D is unclear. In germline, CDR1 is MGHRA, CDR2 YSYEKL. The CDR3 has 16 amino acids. Trimming cost V 4 bases and J 0 bases, with 15 bases left between them. Here the CDR3 reads CASSPNPLTMNTEAFF. As DNA, the CDR3 is TGCGCCAGCAGCCCCAACCCCCTGACCATGAACACTGAAGCTTTCTTT.

The chain employs TRBV21-1 and TRBJ1-5; the D call TRBD1 from the table was never checked on the DNA. TRBV21-1 is a pseudogene locus. The length of the CDR3 is 16 residues. In nucleotides, the CDR3 is TGTGCCAGCTCGACAGGGGGGTCATCGAGCAATCAGCCCCAGCATTTT. Protein: CASSTGGSSSNQPQHF.